The 14 T cell receptor beta chains below all came from one sample that was sequenced in a study of T cell repertoires in cytomegalovirus infection. MiXCR was run by TCRdb on the reads, yielding one entry per CDR3 protein. The sample contains more than 250,000 distinct CDR3 sequences, roughly 15% of which appear only once. Sequenced: PBMCs. These receptors were obtained from a human donor in good health (CMV status not recorded). Some clones in this sample may be carry-over from other donors' samples.

This clonotype was detected ten times or more. The J gene is TRBJ2-3, the V gene TRBV6-6; D remains ambiguous. The CDR3 spans 18 residues. CDR1 and CDR2 (germline): MNHNY, SVGAGI (reference sequence). V was pared by 0 bases and J by 2 bases, with 18 bases between. The CDR3 sequence is CASSYSTRKAIPTDTQYF. For the CDR3, the DNA is TGTGCCAGCAGTTACTCGACTCGGAAGGCGATCCCCACAGATACGCAGTATTTT.

This clonotype has a count of ten or more. J is TRBJ2-4 and V is TRBV7-2; either TRBD1 or TRBD2 may fit D (5 bases each). With 4 bases removed from V and 7 bases from J, the gap between germline ends came to 14 bases. The CDR3 runs to 14 residues. The germline CDR1 and CDR2 sequences are SGHTA and FQGNSA. CDR3 protein: CASSYGASGNIQYF. The CDR3 bases are TGTGCCAGCAGCTACGGGGCTAGTGGGAACATTCAGTACTTC.

This chain uses TRBV7-9 with TRBJ2-6, with D perhaps being TRBD1 or TRBD2 (5 bases each). Trimming left V 0 bases short and J 8 bases short, with 17 bases between. Germline CDR1 reads SEHNR; CDR2 reads FQNEAQ (reference sequence). The CDR3 runs to 17 residues. The CDR3 DNA reads as TGTGCCAGCAGCTTAGCGCGTGCTGGGGACGGGACCAACGTCCTGACTTTC. This encodes CASSLARAGDGTNVLTF.

This clonotype was recorded at least ten times. The rearrangement uses TRBV20-1 and TRBJ1-5; tentatively, D is TRBD1 (6 bases). This CDR3 has 15 residues. In germline, CDR1 is DFQATT, CDR2 SNEGSKA (reference sequence). V lost 0 bases and J lost 3, with 12 bases in between. The CDR3 loop is CSARDPQGLNQPQHF. The CDR3 DNA reads TGCAGTGCTAGAGACCCCCAGGGGCTCAATCAGCCCCAGCATTTT.

This clonotype has more than one count but fewer than ten. This chain joins TRBV7-3 and TRBJ2-1, with TRBD2 identical over 12 bases. Trimming removed 5 bases from V and 1 base from J; junction bases left unmatched: 9. The CDR3 length is 18 residues. Germline CDR1 reads SGHTA; CDR2 reads FQGTGA. The CDR3 sequence: CASSKREGLAGSYNEQFF. The DNA for the CDR3 is TGTGCCAGCAGCAAACGGGAGGGACTAGCGGGTTCCTACAATGAGCAGTTCTTC.

This clonotype has more than one count but fewer than ten. The chain uses TRBV12-3 or TRBV12-4 and TRBJ1-1; D possibly corresponds to TRBD1 (6 bases). The V and J ends lost 3 bases and 3 bases respectively, with 11 bases between them. This CDR3 is 14 amino acids long. The CDR3 loop is CASSFGGVYTEAFF. The CDR3 DNA is TGTGCCAGCAGTTTTGGGGGCGTTTACACTGAAGCTTTCTTT.

This clonotype was seen only a few times. The chain links TRBV23-1 to TRBJ2-2; D perhaps matches TRBD1 (6 bases). TRBV23-1 belongs to the ORF category, with a function that is uncertain. There are 15 residues in the CDR3. The V and J ends lost 3 bases and 3 bases respectively, with 11 bases between them. CDR3 DNA: TGCGCCAGCAGTCACCGGGACATCGACACCGGGGAGCTGTTTTTT. Encoded protein: CASSHRDIDTGELFF.

Only a few counts were recorded for this clonotype. This rearrangement joins TRBV20-1 to TRBJ1-1; a weak D match, TRBD1 (5 bases). From germline, CDR1 is DFQATT and CDR2 SNEGSKA (reference sequence). The CDR3 has 15 amino acids. V was cut by 1 base and J by 1 base, with 13 bases left in between. The chain's CDR3 is CSARARTYWNTEAFF. CDR3 bases: TGCAGTGCTAGAGCCCGGACATACTGGAACACTGAAGCTTTCTTT.

This clonotype was seen a handful of times. V is TRBV4-2 and J is TRBJ2-3; 9 bases agree with TRBD2. The CDR3 extends over 14 amino acids. From germline, CDR1 is LGHNA and CDR2 YNFKEQ. V trimming: 7 bases; J trimming: 1 base; junction bases outside the gene matches: 3. As DNA, the CDR3 is TGTGCCAGCAAACAGCGGGGGGGCACAGATACGCAGTATTTT. This gives the protein CASKQRGGTDTQYF.

The V call is TRBV10-3, the J call TRBJ1-2; D possibly corresponds to TRBD1 (5 bases). The CDR3 extends over 14 amino acids. V lost 2 bases and J lost 4, with 11 bases in between. Per the germline V gene, CDR1 is ENHRY and CDR2 is SYGVKD. CDR3 sequence reads: CAISEVAGVYGYTF. CDR3 nucleotide sequence: TGTGCCATCAGTGAGGTGGCGGGGGTCTATGGCTACACCTTC.

At least ten counts were recorded for this clonotype. The rearrangement links TRBV7-2 to TRBJ1-5; 7 bases are shared with TRBD1. The CDR3 runs to 15 residues. Looked up from germline, CDR1 is SGHTA and CDR2 is FQGNSA. Trimming at V came to 5 bases and at J to 7 bases, leaving 11 bases not matched to a gene. The CDR3 protein is CASSTQGGGEQPQHF. CDR3 DNA sequence: TGTGCCAGCAGCACCCAGGGGGGGGGAGAACAGCCCCAGCATTTT.

V usage is TRBV28 and J usage is TRBJ2-1, with TRBD1 matching over 7 bases. The germline V gene encodes CDR1 MDHEN and CDR2 SYDVKM. Losses at the gene ends were 4 bases for V and 8 bases for J; bases not matched to a gene: 8. The CDR3 sequence is 14 residues long. The CDR3 DNA is TGTGCCAGCAGTTCAAACGACAGGGCCCATGAGCAGTTCTTC. Translation gives CASSSNDRAHEQFF. Complete variable domain (other parts from reference TRBV28 and TRBJ2-1): DVKVTQSSRYLVKRTGEKVFLECVQDMDHENMFWYRQDPGLGLRLIYFSYDVKMKEKGDIPEGYSVSREKKERFSLILESASTNQTSMYLCASSSNDRAHEQFFGPGTRLTVL.

The chain couples TRBV24-1 to TRBJ1-5, with 9 bases matching TRBD1. This CDR3 spans 15 amino acids. The junction had 7 bases not matched to a gene; V was cut back by 4 bases and J by 7 bases. Germline V CDR1 and CDR2: KGHDR, SFDVKD. The CDR3 nucleotides are TGTGCCACCAGTGAATCCGACAGGGGGAACCAGCCCCAGCATTTT. Its protein product is CATSESDRGNQPQHF.

This clonotype was found many times. The chain joins TRBV7-9 to TRBJ2-7; 13 positions match TRBD2. The CDR3 extends over 14 amino acids. Looked up from germline, CDR1 is SEHNR and CDR2 is FQNEAQ (reference sequence). The J segment lost 4 bases and the V segment lost 5 bases, leaving 2 bases of the junction unmatched. As DNA, the CDR3 is TGTGCCAGCAGCGGACTAGCGGGAGCGTACGAGCAGTACTTC. It yields the protein CASSGLAGAYEQYF. The full variable domain, completed using reference TRBV7-9 and TRBJ2-7, is DTGVSQNPRHKITKRGQNVTFRCDPISEHNRLYWYRQTLGQGPEFLTYFQNEAQLEKSRLLSDRFSAERPKGSFSTLEIQRTEQGDSAMYLCASSGLAGAYEQYFGPGTRLTVT.